Listed here are 24 T cell receptor beta chains from one sample, sequenced in a study of OX40 agonist ivuxolimab in advanced cancers. The method was immunoSEQ multiplex PCR; TCRdb's version includes in-frame clones alone and lacks a portion of them. The table lists roughly 81,000 clones, approximately 85% of them singletons. Sequencing used CD4+ or CD8+ T cells sorted from blood, obtained in a trial of the OX40 agonist ivuxolimab. The receptors come from an adult with an advanced solid tumor such as melanoma, head and neck, liver or kidney cancer.

The chain is built from TRBV11-3 and TRBJ1-1; possibly TRBD1 for D (6 bases). The CDR3 consists of 15 residues. V was pared by 5 bases and J by 3 bases, with 16 bases between. The V gene's germline CDR1 is SGHNT and CDR2 YENEEA. The CDR3 loop is CASSPGGPSDTEAFF. The CDR3 DNA reads as TGTGCCAGCAGCCCCGGGGGGCCATCGGACACTGAAGCTTTCTTT.

This clone has only a few counts. V gene TRBV10-2 combines with J gene TRBJ2-1, with 8 bases fitting TRBD2. Unmatched junction bases numbered 7, after V lost 7 bases and J lost 2 bases. Germline V CDR1 and CDR2: WSHSY, SAAADI. This CDR3 region has 15 residues. This CDR3 reads CASIPGLETYNEQFF. The CDR3 bases are TGCGCCAGCATTCCGGGACTAGAGACCTACAATGAGCAGTTCTTC.

This clone was recorded a few times. This rearrangement joins TRBV19 to TRBJ1-5; no firm D call. The CDR3 runs to 16 residues. Germline V gene data show CDR1 as LNHDA and CDR2 as SQIVND (reference sequence). Trimming took 5 bases from V and 1 from J, leaving 15 bases between them. In nucleotides, the CDR3 is TGTGCCAGTAGTCCAATATTAGGCCAGAGCAATCAGCCCCAGCATTTT. Protein: CASSPILGQSNQPQHF.

The CDR3 DNA is TGTGCCAGCAGTCACCCCGGGGAGCTGTTTTTT. Amino acid sequence: CASSHPGELFF. V is TRBV9 and J is TRBJ2-2; D gene unclear. V lost 5 bases and J 6 bases, leaving 5 bases between the germline ends. Germline V gene data show CDR1 as SGDLS and CDR2 as YYNGEE. The CDR3 has 11 amino acids. Full variable domain (outside the CDR3, taken from reference TRBV9 and TRBJ2-2): DSGVTQTPKHLITATGQRVTLRCSPRSGDLSVYWYQQSLDQGLQFLIQYYNGEERAKGNILERFSAQQFPDLHSELNLSSLELGDSALYFCASSHPGELFFGEGSRLTVL.

The CDR3 here is CATSSRGEVNQPQHF. The CDR3 nucleotides are TGTGCCACCAGCTCTCGGGGGGAAGTCAATCAGCCCCAGCATTTT. The chain links TRBV15 to TRBJ1-5; D possibly corresponds to TRBD1 (5 bases). Germline CDR1 is LNHNV and CDR2 is YYDKDF (reference sequence). This CDR3 spans 15 amino acids. Between the trimmed V and J ends, which lost 5 bases and 3 bases, there was a span of 14 bases. Complete variable domain (other parts from reference TRBV15 and TRBJ1-5): DAMVIQNPRYQVTQFGKPVTLSCSQTLNHNVMYWYQQKSSQAPKLLFHYYDKDFNNEADTPDNFQSRRPNTSFCFLDIRSPGLGDTAMYLCATSSRGEVNQPQHFGDGTRLSIL.

J is TRBJ2-5 and V is TRBV5-1; D remains unclear. This CDR3 is built from 14 residues. Germline V gives CDR1 SGHRS, CDR2 YFSETQ. V was shortened by 1 base and J by 2 bases, with 9 bases between the two germline ends. CDR3 residues: CASSLIAVQETQYF. For the CDR3, the DNA is TGCGCCAGCAGCTTGATAGCTGTACAAGAGACCCAGTACTTC.

The chain is built from TRBV6-6 and TRBJ1-5, with a tentative D call TRBD1 (5 bases). CDR3 length equals 13 residues. With 0 bases removed from V and 6 bases from J, the gap between germline ends came to 6 bases. Germline V CDR1 and CDR2: MNHNY, SVGAGI (reference sequence). The chain's CDR3 is CASSYSRGQPQHF. CDR3 coding DNA: TGTGCCAGCAGTTACTCGAGGGGTCAGCCCCAGCATTTT.

The V call is TRBV7-9, the J call TRBJ2-3; tentatively, D is TRBD2 (6 bases). Trimming left V 1 base short and J 4 bases short, with 12 bases between. The CDR3 has 15 amino acids. Germline V gene lookup returns CDR1 SEHNR and CDR2 FQNEAQ (reference sequence). In DNA form, the CDR3 reads TGTGCCAGCAGCTTAGAGGCGGGGCGCGCAGATACGCAGTATTTT. Its translation: CASSLEAGRADTQYF.

V is TRBV5-1 and J is TRBJ2-3; no clear D. The CDR3 is 14 residues long. The ends were cut back, 3 bases at V and 2 bases at J, with 10 bases in the middle. Germline V gene sequence: CDR1 SGHRS, CDR2 YFSETQ. CDR3 residues: CASSWRTFTDTQYF. CDR3 bases: TGCGCCAGCAGCTGGCGGACCTTCACAGATACGCAGTATTTT.

This chain joins TRBV2 and TRBJ2-1; TRBD2 might be the D (6 bases). This CDR3 spans 15 amino acids. The germline V and J ends were trimmed by 6 bases and 7 bases, with 19 bases remaining between them. Germline CDR1 is SNHLY and CDR2 is FYNNEI. The CDR3 nucleotides are TGTGCCAGCAGGGGGGAGGCGGGAAATAGAAATGAGCAGTTCTTC. Amino acid sequence: CASRGEAGNRNEQFF. The complete variable domain, with remaining parts taken from reference TRBV2 and TRBJ2-1, reads EPEVTQTPSHQVTQMGQEVILRCVPISNHLYFYWYRQILGQKVEFLVSFYNNEISEKSEIFDDQFSVERPDGSNFTLKIRSTKLEDSAMYFCASRGEAGNRNEQFFGPGTRLTVL.

The chain recombines TRBV5-1 with TRBJ2-6, with D unclear. Germline V CDR1 and CDR2: SGHRS, YFSETQ. The ends were cut back, 3 bases at V and 2 bases at J, with 9 bases in the middle. CDR3 length: 15 amino acids. CDR3 DNA: TGCGCCAGCAGCTCCCCATTAACTGGGGCCAACGTCCTGACTTTC. As protein: CASSSPLTGANVLTF. The variable domain in full, with the rest retrieved from reference TRBV5-1 and TRBJ2-6, is KAGVTQTPRYLIKTRGQQVTLSCSPISGHRSVSWYQQTPGQGLQFLFEYFSETQRNKGNFPGRFSGRQFSNSRSEMNVSTLELGDSALYLCASSSPLTGANVLTFGAGSRLTVL.

CDR3 coding DNA: TGTGCCAGCAGCTTGGCGGGGGGCGAGCAGTACTTC. It specifies CASSLAGGEQYF. V is TRBV5-6 and J is TRBJ2-7, with TRBD2 matching 7 bases. The ends lost 0 bases at V and 6 bases at J; junction bases unmatched: 0. This CDR3 has 12 amino acids. The germline gives CDR1 SGHDT, CDR2 YYEEEE.

V usage is TRBV19 and J usage is TRBJ2-5; 10 positions match TRBD2. Germline V lookup: CDR1 LNHDA, CDR2 SQIVND (reference sequence). This CDR3 comprises 16 residues. With V trimmed by 3 bases and J by 1 base, 5 bases remained unmatched. Here the CDR3 DNA reads TGTGCCAGTAGTATCAGACTAGCGGGTCTCCAAGAGACCCAGTACTTC. This gives the protein CASSIRLAGLQETQYF. The full variable domain, with the rest looked up from reference TRBV19 and TRBJ2-5, is DGGITQSPKYLFRKEGQNVTLSCEQNLNHDAMYWYRQDPGQGLRLIYYSQIVNDFQKGDIAEGYSVSREKKESFPLTVTSAQKNPTAFYLCASSIRLAGLQETQYFGPGTRLLVL.

CDR3 DNA sequence: TGCGCCAGCAGCCAAGGGGTTGCGGGAGCCTACAATGAGCAGTTCTTC. It is translated as CASSQGVAGAYNEQFF. The chain uses TRBV4-1 and TRBJ2-1; 7 bases fit TRBD2. The CDR3 loop spans 16 amino acids. J gave up 2 bases and V 1 base, and 5 bases lay outside the gene matches. Germline lookup yields CDR1 MGHRA and CDR2 YSYEKL.

The chain employs TRBV6-5 and TRBJ1-1; D gene ambiguous. With 5 bases removed from V and 2 bases from J, the gap between germline ends came to 12 bases. The germline gives CDR1 MNHEY, CDR2 SVGAGI. This CDR3 has 14 amino acids. Written as DNA, the CDR3 is TGTGCCAGCAGTGCCATCGACCTAAACACTGAAGCTTTCTTT. Protein product: CASSAIDLNTEAFF.

CDR3 amino acids: CASSQDAGLIRPLHF. In nucleotides, the CDR3 is TGCGCCAGCAGCCAAGACGCTGGTCTCATTCGGCCCCTCCACTTT. The rearrangement links TRBV4-3 to TRBJ1-6; D call uncertain. Germline V CDR1 and CDR2: LGHNA, YSLEER. Trimming took off 0 bases at V and 13 bases at J, with 16 bases between the two ends. This CDR3 has 15 residues.

This chain connects TRBV2 to TRBJ2-7, with D uncertain. Trimming cost V 4 bases and J 5 bases, with 9 bases left between them. From germline, CDR1 is SNHLY and CDR2 FYNNEI. The CDR3 covers 12 residues. As DNA, the CDR3 is TGTGCCAGCAGTGTCACGGGCCACGAGCAGTACTTC. Translating gives CASSVTGHEQYF.

The genes are TRBV19 and TRBJ2-2; no reliable D call. Trimming removed 5 bases from V and 2 bases from J, with 3 bases in between. CDR1 LNHDA and CDR2 SQIVND come from the germline V gene (reference sequence). The CDR3 is 12 amino acids. The CDR3, as DNA: TGTGCCAGTAGTGCAAACACCGGGGAGCTGTTTTTT. Translation: CASSANTGELFF.

The chain employs TRBV6-1 and TRBJ1-5; 7 nucleotides agree with TRBD1. CDR1 and CDR2 (germline): MNHNS, SASEGT. The junction had 12 bases not matched to a gene; V was cut back by 3 bases and J by 10 bases. The CDR3 is 15 amino acids. CDR3 bases: TGTGCCAGCAGTGATGAGGACAGGTCCTTTGGCCCCCAGCATTTT. Translated, it gives CASSDEDRSFGPQHF.

V usage is TRBV4-3 and J usage is TRBJ1-4; 8 bases fit TRBD1. The ends lost 4 bases at V and 4 bases at J; junction bases unmatched: 17. CDR1 and CDR2 (germline): LGHNA, YSLEER. The CDR3 has 19 residues. CDR3 loop: CASSPLTGTGPDHNEKLFF. The CDR3 nucleotides read TGCGCCAGCAGCCCCCTGACCGGGACAGGCCCCGATCATAATGAAAAACTGTTTTTT.

This clone showed up just once. The V and J genes are TRBV29-1 and TRBJ1-2; 7 bases are a match to TRBD1. The CDR3 has 14 amino acids. V trimming: 6 bases; J trimming: 4 bases; junction bases outside the gene matches: 11. CDR1 and CDR2 from the germline V gene are SQVTM and ANQGSEA. The CDR3 DNA is TGCAGCGTATTACAGGGGACGGCTAGCTATGGCTACACCTTC. Residues: CSVLQGTASYGYTF.

This clone was observed a single time. The gene calls are TRBV5-1 and TRBJ1-4, with unresolved D. Per germline, CDR1 SGHRS and CDR2 YFSETQ. The germline V and J ends were trimmed by 7 bases and 4 bases, with 11 bases remaining between them. This CDR3 has 13 residues. Here the CDR3 DNA reads TGCGCCAGCGCGGATGGACTTAATGAAAAACTGTTTTTT. It codes for CASADGLNEKLFF.

The chain uses TRBV5-4 and TRBJ2-1, with 12 positions matching TRBD2. The germline gives CDR1 SGHNT, CDR2 YYREEE (reference sequence). The length of the CDR3 is 15 residues. Trimming took 3 bases from V and 4 from J; bases not matched to a gene: 2. The CDR3 reads CASSSGTSGYNEQFF. The CDR3 DNA sequence: TGTGCCAGCAGCTCCGGGACTAGCGGGTACAATGAGCAGTTCTTC.

This chain uses TRBV7-9 with TRBJ2-1; tentatively, D is TRBD2 (7 bases). Trimming took off 5 bases at V and 7 bases at J, with 18 bases between the two ends. CDR3 size: 15 residues. Germline V gene sequence: CDR1 SEHNR, CDR2 FQNEAQ (reference sequence). This chain's CDR3 is CASSPSGGVGNEQFF. The CDR3 DNA sequence: TGTGCCAGCAGCCCATCGGGGGGCGTGGGGAATGAGCAGTTCTTC. The full variable domain, in which reference TRBV7-9 and TRBJ2-1 provide the parts outside the CDR3, is DTGVSQNPRHKITKRGQNVTFRCDPISEHNRLYWYRQTLGQGPEFLTYFQNEAQLEKSRLLSDRFSAERPKGSFSTLEIQRTEQGDSAMYLCASSPSGGVGNEQFFGPGTRLTVL.